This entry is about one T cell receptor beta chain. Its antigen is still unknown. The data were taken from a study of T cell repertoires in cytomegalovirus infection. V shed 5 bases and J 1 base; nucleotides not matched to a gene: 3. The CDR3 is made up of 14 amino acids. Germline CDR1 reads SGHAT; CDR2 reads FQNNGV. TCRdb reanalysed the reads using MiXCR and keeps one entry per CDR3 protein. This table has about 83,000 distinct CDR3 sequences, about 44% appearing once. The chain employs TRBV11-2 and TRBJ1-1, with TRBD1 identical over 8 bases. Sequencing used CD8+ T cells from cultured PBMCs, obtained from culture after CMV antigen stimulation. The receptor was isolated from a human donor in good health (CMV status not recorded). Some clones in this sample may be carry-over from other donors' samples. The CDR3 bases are TGTGCCAGCAGCCAGGACAGGGCGAACACTGAAGCTTTCTTT. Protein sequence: CASSQDRANTEAFF. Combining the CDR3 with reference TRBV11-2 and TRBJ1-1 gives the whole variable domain EAGVAQSPRYKIIEKRQSVAFWCNPISGHATLYWYQQILGQGPKLLIQFQNNGVVDDSQLPKDRFSAERLKGVDSTLKIQPAKLEDSAVYLCASSQDRANTEAFFGQGTRLTVV.